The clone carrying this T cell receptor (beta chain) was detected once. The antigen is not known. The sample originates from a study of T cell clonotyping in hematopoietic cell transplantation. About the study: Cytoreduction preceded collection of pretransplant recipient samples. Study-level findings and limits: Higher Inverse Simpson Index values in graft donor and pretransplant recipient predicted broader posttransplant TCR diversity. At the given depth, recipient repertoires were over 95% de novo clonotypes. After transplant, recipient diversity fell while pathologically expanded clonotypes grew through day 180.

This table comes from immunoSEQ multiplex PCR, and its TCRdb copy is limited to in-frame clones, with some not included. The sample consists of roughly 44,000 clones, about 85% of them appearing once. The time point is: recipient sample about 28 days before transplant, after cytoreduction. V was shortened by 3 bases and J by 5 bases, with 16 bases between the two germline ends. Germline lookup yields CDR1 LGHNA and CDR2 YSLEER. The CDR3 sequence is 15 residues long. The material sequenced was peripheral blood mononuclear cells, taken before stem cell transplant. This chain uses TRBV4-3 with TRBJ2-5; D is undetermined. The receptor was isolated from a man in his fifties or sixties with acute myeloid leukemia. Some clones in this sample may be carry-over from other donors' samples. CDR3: CASSQDRAIGETQYF. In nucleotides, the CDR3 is TGCGCCAGCAGCCAGGACCGGGCGATCGGGGAGACCCAGTACTTC.